The source of this TCR beta chain is a study of Ad26.COV2.S vaccination and SARS-CoV-2 variants. Study overall: The study gave Ad26.COV2.S intramuscularly, once or twice 56 days apart.

This table comes from immunoSEQ multiplex PCR, and its TCRdb copy is limited to in-frame clones, with some not included. There are about 320,000 clones in the sample; about 82% occur only once, and approximately 2.2% lies in the top ten. Treatment of the sample: roughly 20 received Ad26.COV2.S at low or high dose, single or two shots; 5 received placebo; per-sample allocation not given. Sampling was done on day 63 after the first vaccine or placebo injection. The V end was cut by 5 bases, the J end by 4 bases, with 4 bases between. CDR1 is SEHNR, CDR2 FQNEAQ, per germline (reference sequence). The CDR3 totals 11 residues.

V is TRBV7-9 and J is TRBJ2-3; the D is unclear. Sequenced material: peripheral blood, taken in a trial of Ad26.COV2.S vaccine versus placebo. This receptor was obtained from a person between 18 and 65 years old who received the Ad26.COV2.S COVID-19 vaccine or a placebo. The CDR3 reads CASSVSDTQYF. In nucleotides, the CDR3 is TGTGCCAGCAGCGTATCAGATACGCAGTATTTT.